The 20 T cell receptor beta chains below come from one sample, sequenced in a study of T cell responses to AZD1222 COVID-19 vaccine. Repertoires were generated with immunoSEQ multiplex PCR, while TCRdb's copy carries only in-frame clones and drops some. Of around 78,000 clones in the sample, approximately 85% were seen once. The specimen was peripheral blood, collected on day 0 of MenACWY control vaccination. The receptor set was obtained from an adult in good health.

The chain couples TRBV7-3 to TRBJ1-1; tentative D call: TRBD1 (5 bases). There are 17 residues in the CDR3. Germline assignment: CDR1 SGHTA and CDR2 FQGTGA. The V end lost 1 base, the J end lost 1 base, and 16 bases lay between the germline ends. CDR3 sequence reads: CASSLIPPGRTNTEAFF. The CDR3 nucleotides read TGTGCCAGCAGCTTAATCCCTCCGGGACGGACGAACACTGAAGCTTTCTTT.

The chain is built from TRBV6-6 and TRBJ1-3; 7 nucleotides agree with TRBD1. In germline, CDR1 is MNHNY, CDR2 SVGAGI (reference sequence). V shed 4 bases and J 0 bases; nucleotides not matched to a gene: 3. The CDR3 length is 15 residues. The CDR3 reads CASSFDRASGNTIYF. CDR3 coding DNA: TGTGCCAGCAGTTTCGACAGGGCCTCTGGAAACACCATATATTTT.

V is TRBV7-2 and J is TRBJ2-3; 11 bases agree with TRBD2. CDR3 size: 16 residues. Germline lookup yields CDR1 SGHTA and CDR2 FQGNSA. With V trimmed by 3 bases and J by 5 bases, 7 bases remained unmatched. CDR3 bases: TGTGCCAGCAGCTTCCTTAGCGGGGGGGTCGGAGATACGCAGTATTTT. Protein sequence: CASSFLSGGVGDTQYF.

The chain carries TRBV11-2 and TRBJ1-6, with D unresolved. CDR3 length: 14 residues. Trimming took 2 bases from V and 6 from J, leaving 8 bases between them. Germline V gene data show CDR1 as SGHAT and CDR2 as FQNNGV. CDR3 amino acids: CASSLQQSNSPLHF. CDR3 in DNA: TGTGCCAGCAGCTTACAACAGAGTAATTCACCCCTCCACTTT. Using reference TRBV11-2 and TRBJ1-6 for the parts outside the CDR3, the full variable domain is EAGVAQSPRYKIIEKRQSVAFWCNPISGHATLYWYQQILGQGPKLLIQFQNNGVVDDSQLPKDRFSAERLKGVDSTLKIQPAKLEDSAVYLCASSLQQSNSPLHFGNGTRLTVT.

The chain links TRBV29-1 to TRBJ2-3; 8 bases align to TRBD2. V gave up 7 bases and J gave up 11 bases; unmatched junction bases: 8. Germline V gene lookup returns CDR1 SQVTM and CDR2 ANQGSEA. There are 11 residues in the CDR3. This chain's CDR3 is CSAMVSGGQYF. DNA for the CDR3: TGCAGCGCAATGGTCAGCGGGGGGCAGTATTTT.

The chain recombines TRBV6-5 with TRBJ2-2; TRBD2 matches at 7 bases. The CDR3 has 15 amino acids. Per germline, CDR1 MNHEY and CDR2 SVGAGI. The ends lost 4 bases at V and 0 bases at J; junction bases unmatched: 2. The CDR3 nucleotides read TGTGCCAGCAGTTCCGCGGGGGCGAACACCGGGGAGCTGTTTTTT. Translated: CASSSAGANTGELFF.

This rearrangement joins TRBV4-1 to TRBJ1-1; D call uncertain. Germline lookup yields CDR1 MGHRA and CDR2 YSYEKL. Trimming stripped 1 base from V and 1 base from J, with 10 bases between. The CDR3 runs 15 residues. CDR3 DNA sequence: TGCGCCAGCAGCCAAGCGTCAGGCAGGAACACTGAAGCTTTCTTT. Its translation is CASSQASGRNTEAFF.

The chain has TRBV7-2 and TRBJ1-1, with TRBD1 as a possible D gene (5 bases). Trimming shortened V by 1 base and J by 4 bases, and 7 bases separated the two germline ends. The CDR3 covers 13 residues. Germline V gene sequence: CDR1 SGHTA, CDR2 FQGNSA. CDR3 DNA sequence: TGTGCCAGCAGCTTAGAGGGGCTCACTGAAGCTTTCTTT. This codes for CASSLEGLTEAFF. Full variable domain (remainder filled in from reference TRBV7-2 and TRBJ1-1): GAGVSQSPSNKVTEKGKDVELRCDPISGHTALYWYRQSLGQGLEFLIYFQGNSAPDKSGLPSDRFSAERTGGSVSTLTIQRTQQEDSAVYLCASSLEGLTEAFFGQGTRLTVV.

This sequence joins TRBV9 and TRBJ1-1; D not resolved. The CDR3 sequence is 15 residues long. Germline-derived CDR1 and CDR2 are SGDLS and YYNGEE. The germline V and J ends were trimmed by 4 bases and 2 bases, with 15 bases remaining between them. The CDR3 spells CASSPRGWGNTEAFF. The DNA for the CDR3 is TGTGCCAGCAGCCCCCGTGGCTGGGGAAACACTGAAGCTTTCTTT.

This clone appeared a few times. The rearrangement joins TRBV6-5 to TRBJ1-6; 9 bases fit TRBD1. The V segment lost 0 bases and the J segment 9 bases; nucleotides outside the gene matches: 6. Germline CDR1 and CDR2: MNHEY and SVGAGI. The CDR3 sequence is 16 residues long. The CDR3 DNA reads TGTGCCAGCAGTTACTCCGCCGGGACAGGGAGTTCACCCCTCCACTTT. Its protein is CASSYSAGTGSSPLHF.

CDR3 in DNA: TGCGCCAGCAGGCTTACGGGACTCCTGAACACTGAAGCTTTCTTT. It translates to CASRLTGLLNTEAFF. The V and J genes are TRBV4-1 and TRBJ1-1; a weak D match, TRBD1 (5 bases). Germline CDR1 reads MGHRA; CDR2 reads YSYEKL. The V end was cut by 6 bases, the J end by 0 bases, with 14 bases between. This CDR3 contains 15 residues.

This clone appeared a single time. The chain recombines TRBV6-1 with TRBJ1-2; tentatively, D is TRBD1 (6 bases). Germline loops: CDR1 MNHNS, CDR2 SASEGT. The CDR3 is made up of 15 amino acids. The V and J ends lost 1 base and 4 bases respectively, with 13 bases between them. Here the CDR3 reads CASSEVGQPLYGYTF. Written as DNA, the CDR3 is TGTGCCAGCAGTGAAGTTGGACAGCCCCTCTATGGCTACACCTTC.

The V call is TRBV6-5, the J call TRBJ1-4; TRBD1 aligns across 7 bases. This CDR3 region has 14 residues. Germline lookup yields CDR1 MNHEY and CDR2 SVGAGI. V was pared by 6 bases and J by 8 bases, with 9 bases of the junction left unmatched. The CDR3 protein is CASRTTGPSEKLFF. CDR3 coding DNA: TGTGCCAGCAGGACGACAGGGCCGTCCGAAAAACTGTTTTTT.

V is TRBV18 and J is TRBJ1-1, with a possible D match to TRBD1 (5 bases). Germline CDR1 reads KGHSH; CDR2 reads LQKENI. The CDR3 consists of 15 residues. The ends were cut back, 3 bases at V and 3 bases at J, with 14 bases in the middle. CDR3 loop: CASSPMRGLDTEAFF. Written as DNA, the CDR3 is TGTGCCAGCTCACCGATGAGGGGCCTAGACACTGAAGCTTTCTTT.

The V gene is TRBV19, the J gene TRBJ1-1; no definite D call. This CDR3 contains 13 residues. Germline lookup yields CDR1 LNHDA and CDR2 SQIVND (reference sequence). V lost 5 bases and J lost 10, with 17 bases in between. The CDR3 is CASSACQSEVAFF. Written as DNA, the CDR3 is TGTGCCAGTAGTGCCTGCCAGAGCGAGGTAGCTTTCTTT.

In its sample, this clone was seen once. The chain has TRBV19 and TRBJ2-3, with D perhaps matching TRBD2 (6 bases). This CDR3 has 13 residues. Trimming pared 6 bases from V and 1 base from J, leaving 8 bases between. CDR1 is LNHDA and CDR2 is SQIVND in the germline V gene (reference sequence). The CDR3 DNA reads as TGTGCCAGTAGGGGGGGAGGCACAGATACGCAGTATTTT. Residues: CASRGGGTDTQYF.

The chain joins TRBV28 to TRBJ1-4; perhaps TRBD1 as D (5 bases). Germline loops: CDR1 MDHEN, CDR2 SYDVKM. The length of the CDR3 is 15 residues. The V gene lost 6 bases and the J gene lost 2 bases, with 13 bases spanning the gap. As DNA, the CDR3 is TGTGCCAGCAGCTTCCCGGGGCCGACTAATGAAAAACTGTTTTTT. Translation gives CASSFPGPTNEKLFF.

The chain combines TRBV6-5 with TRBJ1-1; no reliable D call. Germline assignment: CDR1 MNHEY and CDR2 SVGAGI. The germline V and J ends were trimmed by 6 bases and 1 base, with 12 bases remaining between them. The CDR3 totals 14 residues. The CDR3, as DNA: TGTGCCAGCAGGCCGAAACGGCAGAACACTGAAGCTTTCTTT. It is translated as CASRPKRQNTEAFF.

The rearrangement uses TRBV9 and TRBJ1-6; 11 bases fit TRBD1. In germline, CDR1 is SGDLS, CDR2 YYNGEE. The CDR3 length is 15 residues. The V segment lost 4 bases and the J segment 8 bases; nucleotides outside the gene matches: 5. CDR3 region: CASSLSGQGDSPLHF. CDR3 DNA sequence: TGTGCCAGCAGCCTTTCGGGACAGGGGGATTCACCCCTCCACTTT.

The chain links TRBV5-8 to TRBJ2-2, with D perhaps matching TRBD1 (7 bases). Trimming stripped 4 bases from V and 5 bases from J, with 15 bases between. CDR3 length: 15 residues. The germline gives CDR1 SGHTS, CDR2 YDEGEE. CDR3 amino acids: CASSPETGRTGELFF. The DNA for the CDR3 is TGTGCCAGCAGCCCTGAGACAGGGAGGACCGGGGAGCTGTTTTTT.